The rows below give T cell receptor beta chains drawn from one sample of a study of tumor-infiltrating lymphocytes in localized non-small cell lung cancer. Only in-frame clones appear in the TCRdb table, and some are missing; sequencing was by immunoSEQ multiplex PCR. The table records around 24,000 clones, approximately 64% of them present only once. Sequenced material: lung tumor tissue. Every receptor here comes from a human donor with non-small cell lung cancer. CDR3s include the opening cysteine and the closing phenylalanine or tryptophan. Each record gives: V gene, clone size, J gene, D gene, CDR3 DNA, CDR3 protein. D genes are given only for firm matches. The size field is filled for only some rows; it gives once, few, many or a size class.

V: TRBV6-1
size: -
J: TRBJ1-1
D: TRBD1
DNA: TGTGCCAGCAGTCCTACAGGGGGCACTGAAGCTTTCTTT
CDR3: CASSPTGGTEAFF

V: TRBV18
size: few
J: TRBJ2-2
D: -
DNA: TGTGCCAGCTCACCTTTTGCGGGTGCCGGGGAGCTGTTTTTT
CDR3: CASSPFAGAGELFF

V: TRBV6-4
size: once
J: TRBJ2-7
D: -
DNA: TGTGCCAGCAGTGACTCGGAGGGAGGCGGCCACGAGCAGTACTTC
CDR3: CASSDSEGGGHEQYF

V: TRBV5-4
size: -
J: TRBJ2-5
D: -
DNA: TGTGCCAGCAGCTTGTTCAAACAGGAGACCCAGTACTTC
CDR3: CASSLFKQETQYF

V: TRBV2
size: -
J: TRBJ2-7
D: TRBD2
DNA: TGTGCCAGCAAAGCGGGAATAAATGAGGCGAGAGAGCAGTACTTC
CDR3: CASKAGINEAREQYF

V: TRBV15
size: -
J: TRBJ1-2
D: -
DNA: TGTGCCACCAGCCGCCCTTGGGGGGGCGACTATGGCTACACCTTC
CDR3: CATSRPWGGDYGYTF

V: TRBV5-4
size: -
J: TRBJ1-1
D: -
DNA: TGTGCCAGCAGCCAGCTCGGAGGAGGGGCCAGAGTTGAAGCTTTCTTT
CDR3: CASSQLGGGARVEAFF

V: TRBV6-5
size: once
J: TRBJ2-1
D: TRBD2
DNA: TGTGCCAGCAGTTCCCTAGCGGGAAAAGGCGGTGAGCAGTTCTTC
CDR3: CASSSLAGKGGEQFF

V: TRBV5-1
size: -
J: TRBJ1-1
D: -
DNA: TGCGCCAGCAGCTTAGAAGGGGTCGCGGATGCTTTCTTT
CDR3: CASSLEGVADAFF

V: TRBV6-6
size: -
J: TRBJ2-1
D: -
DNA: TGTGCCAGCAGTTCCGACAGAGGGAATGAGCAGTTCTTC
CDR3: CASSSDRGNEQFF

V: TRBV5-1
size: -
J: TRBJ1-1
D: TRBD1
DNA: TGCGCCAGCAGTTTGGAACAGGGGTTCCGCACTGAAGCTTTCTTT
CDR3: CASSLEQGFRTEAFF

V: TRBV19
size: -
J: TRBJ2-2
D: -
DNA: TGTGCCAGCTCGGTGGGGTCGAACACCGGGGAGCTGTTTTTT
CDR3: CASSVGSNTGELFF

V: TRBV6-1
size: -
J: TRBJ1-1
D: -
DNA: TGTGTCTCACAGGAGGGCTTTGTTGGCACTGAAGCTTTCTTT
CDR3: CVSQEGFVGTEAFF

V: TRBV5-1
size: once
J: TRBJ2-3
D: TRBD2
DNA: TGCGCCAGCAGCTCCGGACTAGCGGGAGATACAGATACGCAGTATTTT
CDR3: CASSSGLAGDTDTQYF

V: TRBV10-2
size: -
J: TRBJ2-6
D: -
DNA: TGCGCCAGCAGTGATACCGGGTCCGGGGCCAACGTCCTGACTTTC
CDR3: CASSDTGSGANVLTF

V: TRBV6-5
size: -
J: TRBJ2-3
D: -
DNA: TGTGCCAGCAGACCACCCGCCAGAGATACGCAGTATTTT
CDR3: CASRPPARDTQYF

V: TRBV30
size: -
J: TRBJ2-1
D: -
DNA: TGTGCCTGGACGGGATACAATGAGCAGTTCTTC
CDR3: CAWTGYNEQFF

V: TRBV6-1
size: -
J: TRBJ2-1
D: -
DNA: TGTGCCAGCAGTGAAATGTGGGGGGACAATGAGCAGTTCTTC
CDR3: CASSEMWGDNEQFF